This entry concerns a single T cell receptor (beta chain). Its cognate antigen is unknown. Sequenced by immunoSEQ multiplex PCR; TCRdb stores in-frame clones only, minus some. The sample yields 300,000 to 400,000 clones, under 95% seen once. This entry belongs to a study of Ad26.COV2.S vaccination and SARS-CoV-2 variants. Study-wide points: Similar non-spike TCR breadth was observed in recipients of vaccine and of placebo. It was reported that spike-specific CD8+ and CD4+ T cell responses were substantially broad after vaccination. Overall T cell responses may have been underestimated by the analyses of TCR breadth and depth.

CDR1 MNHEY and CDR2 SVGAGI come from the germline V gene. V gave up 0 bases and J gave up 7 bases, with 10 bases separating them. The CDR3 is made up of 14 amino acids. The rearrangement uses TRBV6-5 and TRBJ1-5; the D is unclear. The sample was peripheral blood, taken after recovery from COVID-19. The clonotype was recovered from a human donor who had recovered from COVID-19. In nucleotides, the CDR3 is TGTGCCAGCAGTTACTCGGGTCCTAGGCAGCCCCAGCATTTT. Its translation: CASSYSGPRQPQHF.